The clone carrying this T cell receptor (beta chain) has at least ten counts. What it binds is unknown. The data derive from a study of beta chain features in type 1 diabetes. V lost 6 bases, J lost 3 bases, and 3 bases stayed unmatched. This CDR3 has 14 residues. CDR1 is SGHDN, CDR2 FVKESK, per germline. Study findings and constraints: When Type 1 diabetes patients were examined, their TCRB CDR3s proved moderately but significantly shorter in all four CD4+ subsets.

Reverse transcription of all isolated RNA meant that expressed TCRB transcripts were sequenced. Measured with immunoSEQ multiplex PCR; TCRdb has only the in-frame clones, and not every one. The sample includes 300,000 to 350,000 clones, roughly 8% of them seen just once. Sequencing was done on a sample of central memory CD4+ T cells from blood. The chain joins TRBV14 to TRBJ1-3; 9 bases fit TRBD1. This receptor was obtained from a young woman in good health. The CDR3 nucleotides read TGTGCCAGCAGTCGGGACAGGGTTGGAAACACCATATATTTT. Its protein is CASSRDRVGNTIYF.